Each of the 19 T cell receptor beta chains below was sequenced from the same sample in a study of human T cells and chemical hapten exposure. Sample time point: patch test 3, about 24 weeks after DPC sensitization. Treatment denoted: therapeutic diphenylcyclopropenone sensitization with weekly scalp DPC. TCRdb reprocessed the RACE reads with MiXCR, giving one entry per CDR3 protein. Among 90,000 to 140,000 distinct CDR3 sequences listed, under 35% were seen once. Sequencing was performed on whole blood, taken in connection with sensitization to the hapten diphenylcyclopropenone (DPC). The source of these receptors is a middle-aged man with alopecia areata. Some clones in this sample may be carry-over from other donors' samples.

There are a few counts of this clonotype. The rearrangement uses TRBV10-3 and TRBJ2-1; no firm D call. Germline CDR1 reads ENHRY; CDR2 reads SYGVKD. V lost 3 bases, J lost 13 bases, and 10 bases lay in between. The CDR3 extends over 11 amino acids. The CDR3 DNA reads as TGTGCCATCAGTGAAGGTCAGCCCCAGTTCTTC. This gives the protein CAISEGQPQFF.

The table lists this clonotype with a count of one. The rearrangement uses TRBV9 and TRBJ2-3; D is ambiguous. The CDR3 is made up of 13 amino acids. Germline V lookup: CDR1 SGDLS, CDR2 YYNGEE. The V end was cut by 0 bases, the J end by 4 bases, with 6 bases between. The CDR3 sequence is CASSVVVADTQYF. CDR3 bases: TGTGCCAGCAGCGTAGTTGTTGCAGATACGCAGTATTTT. Full variable domain (missing parts from reference TRBV9 and TRBJ2-3): DSGVTQTPKHLITATGQRVTLRCSPRSGDLSVYWYQQSLDQGLQFLIQYYNGEERAKGNILERFSAQQFPDLHSELNLSSLELGDSALYFCASSVVVADTQYFGPGTRLTVL.

This clonotype has more than one count but fewer than ten. The chain couples TRBV29-1 to TRBJ1-4, with 9 bases aligning to TRBD1. Germline CDR1 and CDR2: SQVTM and ANQGSEA. This CDR3 has 13 residues. Trimming took 6 bases from V and 6 from J; bases not matched to a gene: 5. Written as DNA, the CDR3 is TGCAGCGTCCAGGACAGGGGTTATGAAAAACTGTTTTTT. Translation: CSVQDRGYEKLFF.

V gene TRBV19 combines with J gene TRBJ2-5; D unclear. The CDR3 sequence is 13 residues long. CDR1 LNHDA and CDR2 SQIVND come from the germline V gene (reference sequence). V was clipped by 5 bases and J by 7 bases, with 14 bases between them. As DNA, the CDR3 is TGTGCCAGTAGTCCTTCGGCGGTTGGGACCCAGTACTTC. It translates to CASSPSAVGTQYF.

The table lists this clonotype with a few counts. V gene TRBV6-2 or TRBV6-3 combines with J gene TRBJ2-5; no firm D call. Trimming removed 3 bases from V and 9 bases from J, with 11 bases in between. This CDR3 is 12 amino acids long. Germline V gives CDR1 MNHEY, CDR2 SVGEGT. Here the CDR3 reads CASSYMAEPQYF. In DNA form, the CDR3 reads TGTGCCAGCAGTTATATGGCGGAACCCCAGTACTTC.

This clonotype was counted only a few times. J is TRBJ1-6 and V is TRBV7-3, with D unclear. The CDR3 totals 13 residues. V lost 5 bases and J 8 bases, leaving 10 bases between the germline ends. Germline V gene sequence: CDR1 SGHTA, CDR2 FQGTGA. The CDR3 reads CASSAQEHSPLHF. In nucleotides, the CDR3 is TGTGCCAGCAGCGCCCAGGAACATTCACCCCTCCACTTT. The variable domain in full, with the rest retrieved from reference TRBV7-3 and TRBJ1-6, is GAGVSQTPSNKVTEKGKYVELRCDPISGHTALYWYRQSLGQGPEFLIYFQGTGAADDSGLPNDRFFAVRPEGSVSTLKIQRTERGDSAVYLCASSAQEHSPLHFGNGTRLTVT.

CDR3 sequence reads: CASSQVTGGTTGELFF. The CDR3 DNA is TGCGCCAGCAGCCAGGTGACAGGGGGCACCACCGGGGAGCTGTTTTTT. The V call is TRBV4-3, the J call TRBJ2-2, with 10 nucleotides matching TRBD1. Germline lookup yields CDR1 LGHNA and CDR2 YSLEER. This CDR3 contains 16 residues. The trim removed 3 bases at V and 4 bases at J, leaving 5 bases unmatched.

J is TRBJ2-3 and V is TRBV18, with D perhaps matching TRBD2 (5 bases). The CDR3 runs to 12 residues. Trimming left V 8 bases short and J 5 bases short, with 11 bases between. Germline assignment: CDR1 KGHSH and CDR2 LQKENI. CDR3 residues: CASTPRGDTQYF. The CDR3 nucleotides are TGTGCCAGCACCCCCCGGGGAGATACGCAGTATTTT.

CDR3 in amino acids: CASSVGSGPPGEQYF. The CDR3 nucleotides are TGTGCCAGCAGCGTAGGGTCGGGACCTCCCGGCGAGCAGTACTTC. The gene calls are TRBV9 and TRBJ2-7; perhaps D is TRBD1 or TRBD2 (5 bases each). The CDR3 length is 15 residues. Trimming took off 0 bases at V and 6 bases at J, with 16 bases between the two ends. Germline CDR1 SGDLS, CDR2 YYNGEE.

In this sample, this clonotype turned up a few times. The chain links TRBV20-1 to TRBJ2-4; tentatively, D is TRBD1 (6 bases). Deletions cut 0 bases from V and 3 bases from J, with 6 bases between. The CDR3 runs 13 residues. In germline, CDR1 is DFQATT, CDR2 SNEGSKA (reference sequence). The CDR3: CSAREGGKNIQYF. The CDR3 coding sequence is TGCAGTGCTAGAGAAGGGGGCAAAAACATTCAGTACTTC.

The V call is TRBV6-6, the J call TRBJ1-5; tentatively, D is TRBD1 (5 bases). The CDR3 covers 14 residues. Germline V gives CDR1 MNHNY, CDR2 SVGAGI (reference sequence). Trimming pared 5 bases from V and 2 bases from J, leaving 10 bases between. The DNA of the CDR3 is TGTGCCAGCAGTCCCCGGGACGGCAATCAGCCCCAGCATTTT. Amino acid sequence: CASSPRDGNQPQHF.

This clonotype has more than one count but fewer than ten. V is TRBV18 and J is TRBJ2-3; D might be TRBD1 or TRBD2, each matching 5 bases. CDR3 length: 15 residues. V lost 4 bases to trimming and J lost 6 bases, with 17 bases between them. The germline V gene encodes CDR1 KGHSH and CDR2 LQKENI. CDR3 sequence (DNA): TGTGCCAGCTCACTTACCGGGACCATGGCGGATACGCAGTATTTT. It codes for CASSLTGTMADTQYF.

This rearrangement joins TRBV20-1 to TRBJ2-3, with 13 positions matching TRBD2. The CDR3 extends over 16 amino acids. Germline V CDR1 and CDR2: DFQATT, SNEGSKA (reference sequence). With 3 bases clipped from V and 7 bases from J, the junction kept 10 bases outside the gene matches. The CDR3 spells CSASGLAGDRINTQYF. CDR3 nucleotides: TGCAGTGCTAGTGGACTAGCGGGAGATAGGATAAATACGCAGTATTTT.

The CDR3 region has the DNA TGTGCCAGCAGTCCTTTCGGGGGATCCGAGACCCAGTACTTC. Translation gives CASSPFGGSETQYF. The chain carries TRBV6-2 or TRBV6-3 and TRBJ2-5, with D perhaps matching TRBD2 (6 bases). The V gene's germline CDR1 is MNHEY and CDR2 SVGEGT. CDR3 length equals 14 residues. Trimming left V 5 bases short and J 5 bases short, with 15 bases between.

This clonotype was seen only a few times. This chain links TRBV20-1 with TRBJ2-5; D may be TRBD2 (6 bases). V lost 0 bases to trimming and J lost 2 bases, with 10 bases between them. The germline V gene encodes CDR1 DFQATT and CDR2 SNEGSKA (reference sequence). The CDR3 extends over 14 amino acids. CDR3 amino acids: CSARELGGQETQYF. The CDR3 nucleotides are TGCAGTGCTAGAGAGCTAGGAGGGCAAGAGACCCAGTACTTC.

The J gene is TRBJ2-1, the V gene TRBV12-3 or TRBV12-4; D gene ambiguous. V was cut by 7 bases and J by 8 bases, with 12 bases left in between. The CDR3 length is 12 residues. The CDR3 DNA is TGTGCCAGCACCACCCTTTTATATGAGCAGTTCTTC. This codes for CASTTLLYEQFF.

This chain's CDR3 is CSARATGQRFYGYTF. DNA of the CDR3: TGCAGTGCTAGAGCCACGGGACAGCGTTTTTATGGCTACACCTTC. The J gene is TRBJ1-2, the V gene TRBV20-1, with 7 bases identical to TRBD1. With V trimmed by 1 base and J by 5 bases, 10 bases remained unmatched. The germline CDR1 and CDR2 sequences are DFQATT and SNEGSKA (reference sequence). The CDR3 contains 15 residues.

This clonotype was counted a few times. CDR3 sequence: CASYGDTQYF. CDR3 nucleotides: TGTGCCAGCTACGGGGATACGCAGTATTTT. This chain uses TRBV2 with TRBJ2-3; D gene unclear. V was trimmed by 8 bases and J by 6 bases, leaving 6 bases between them. The germline gives CDR1 SNHLY, CDR2 FYNNEI. The CDR3 spans 10 residues. The whole variable domain, remainder taken from reference TRBV2 and TRBJ2-3, is EPEVTQTPSHQVTQMGQEVILRCVPISNHLYFYWYRQILGQKVEFLVSFYNNEISEKSEIFDDQFSVERPDGSNFTLKIRSTKLEDSAMYFCASYGDTQYFGPGTRLTVL.

The V and J genes are TRBV6-2 or TRBV6-3 and TRBJ2-7; unclear D gene. V was trimmed by 4 bases and J by 3 bases, leaving 13 bases between them. The CDR3 spans 14 residues. Germline V gene lookup returns CDR1 MNHEY and CDR2 SVGEGT. Written as DNA, the CDR3 is TGTGCCAGCAGTTTCGGGCCCATGTTCTACGAGCAGTACGTC. Amino acids: CASSFGPMFYEQYV.